This T cell receptor (beta chain) emerged from a study of T-cell reconstitution after alpha-beta-depleted transplantation in children. The TCRbeta library was prepared with unique molecular identifiers. TCRdb reprocessed the PCR reads via MiXCR and lists one record per CDR3 protein. Of about 610,000 distinct CDR3 sequences listed, 27% were seen once; the top ten hold under 45%. This clonotype was seen a handful of times. Its cognate antigen is unknown. Findings and limits, study-wide: Approximately two months post-transplant, alpha-beta T cells reportedly originated from several hundred expanded graft clones. Newly produced T cells mostly accounted for T-cell counts and diversity one year post-transplant. For some patients, TCRbeta diversity was high at day 60 because of recipient T cells and thymic progenitors that survived.

V was cut by 0 bases and J by 4 bases, with 10 bases left in between. The V gene's germline CDR1 is SGHRS and CDR2 YFSETQ. The CDR3 length is 15 residues. The V and J genes are TRBV5-1 and TRBJ2-2; D is tentatively TRBD1 or TRBD2 (5 bases each). The sequenced sample was PBMCs, obtained before TCRalphabeta/CD19-depleted stem cell transplant. The sequence was obtained from a boy under two years old with Wiskott-Aldrich syndrome, due to receive a stem cell transplant. The CDR3 DNA is TGCGCCAGCAGCTTGGTCAGGGCGGGCACCGGGGAGCTGTTTTTT. This gives the protein CASSLVRAGTGELFF.